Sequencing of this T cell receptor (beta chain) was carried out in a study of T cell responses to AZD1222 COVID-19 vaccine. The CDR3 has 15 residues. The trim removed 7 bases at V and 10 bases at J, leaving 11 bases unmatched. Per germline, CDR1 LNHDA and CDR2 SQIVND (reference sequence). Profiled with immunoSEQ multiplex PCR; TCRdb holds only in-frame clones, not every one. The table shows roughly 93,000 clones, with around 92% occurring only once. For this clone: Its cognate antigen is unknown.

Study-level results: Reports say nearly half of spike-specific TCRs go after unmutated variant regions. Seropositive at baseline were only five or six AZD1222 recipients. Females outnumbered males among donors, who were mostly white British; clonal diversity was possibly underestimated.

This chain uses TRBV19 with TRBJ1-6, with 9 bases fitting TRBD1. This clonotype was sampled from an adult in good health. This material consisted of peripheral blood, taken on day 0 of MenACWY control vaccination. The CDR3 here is CASNNLGTGRSPLHF. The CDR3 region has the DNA TGTGCCAGTAATAACCTCGGGACAGGGCGATCACCCCTCCACTTT.